The following is a T cell receptor (beta chain) sequence with its context. The antigen is unknown. The sample comes from a study of T cell responses to AZD1222 COVID-19 vaccine. Study outcomes and limitations: Nearly half of spike-specific TCRs reportedly go after variant regions that carry no mutations. Baseline serology detected seropositivity in only a handful of AZD1222 recipients.

TCRdb's table, derived via immunoSEQ multiplex PCR, lists solely in-frame clones and lacks some. The sample lists 130,000 to 150,000 clones; approximately 78% were seen once. This TCR was sampled from an adult in good health. Sequenced here: peripheral blood, sampled on day 0 of MenACWY control vaccination.

This chain's CDR3 is CASSLDRYSYEQYF. Written as DNA, the CDR3 is TGTGCCAGCAGTCTCGACAGGTACTCCTACGAGCAGTACTTC. The gene calls are TRBV27 and TRBJ2-7, with D possibly TRBD1 on 6 matching bases. Germline V gene data show CDR1 as MNHEY and CDR2 as SMNVEV (reference sequence). Trimming shortened V by 5 bases and J by 0 bases, and 11 bases separated the two germline ends. The CDR3 extends over 14 amino acids.